This TCR beta chain was obtained from a study of blood T cell repertoires in COVID-19 (dated by TCRdb to about 2020). In the study overall: Samples covering the acute and convalescent phases of COVID-19 were provided by collaborators in the United States, Italy and Spain. The repertoires were released in a freely available public database meant as a resource for research on the immune response to SARS-CoV-2. Where HLA class I and class II types were available, the types were taken from metadata supplied by the sample provider, not from assay-based typing. The prospective study material was composed of cDNA or gDNA derived from T cells, B-cell-depleted T cells, or PBMCs. Deeply sampled blood TCRbeta repertoires from subjects exposed to, actively infected with, or recovered from COVID-19 were included in the dataset. Sample metadata almost always included a de-identified subject ID, COVID-19 status, age in years and sex. The samples were drawn from two sources: the first 160 participants of the ongoing ImmuneRACE study, and 1,000 to 1,500 subjects contributed by 6 global collaborators. Study-wide conclusions, independent of this receptor: How much clinical and demographic metadata was included differed by source and by participant, and the metadata was provided uncurated.

Collaborating institutions collected whole blood in K2EDTA tubes following their own protocols. For TCRbeta analysis, collaborator samples were shipped as frozen whole blood, as isolated PBMCs, or as DNA extracted from either sample type. Taken from the germline V gene, the CDR1 and CDR2 loops are ENHRY and SYGVKD. The CDR3 runs 13 amino acids, cysteine and phenylalanine included. The CDR3 DNA has 39 bases and is translated from base 1. For this chain, trimming is 10 bases at the V end and 1 base at the J end, and the number of junction bases without a gene match is 6. TCRbeta CDR3 regions were amplified from genomic DNA using the immunoSEQ Assay, a bias-controlled multiplex PCR. As for the original processing: The number of nucleated cells in each sample was estimated by amplification of reference gene primers within the assay. To quantify the absolute abundance of each unique TCRbeta CDR3 rearrangement, sequence reads were collapsed and filtered. For each sample, productive Simpson clonality was calculated as the square root of Simpson's diversity index over productive rearrangements. What TCRdb holds here is the immuneACCESS table cut down to in-frame rearrangements. Part of the clones is not present; checked against another copy, under half of the missing clones reflect an unresolved V gene, and the others are unexplained. Clone size and the V and J calls come from that table; the DNA yielded D and trimming. This sample lists approximately 200,000 clones; around 88% were detected once. The ten largest clones take up around 4% of the sample.

This clone was seen once. Its specific antigen is unknown. The record has no base qualities; no much larger clone is one base away. The chain is encoded by TRBV10-3 joined to TRBJ1-1; 7 central bases correspond to TRBD1. This TCR was recovered from a woman aged 25 to 39 with acute or convalescent COVID-19. Input material: peripheral blood. This receptor carries the CDR3 CATTGVGNTEAFF. In nucleotides, the sequence is TGTGCCACAACAGGGGTGGGGAACACTGAAGCTTTCTTT.